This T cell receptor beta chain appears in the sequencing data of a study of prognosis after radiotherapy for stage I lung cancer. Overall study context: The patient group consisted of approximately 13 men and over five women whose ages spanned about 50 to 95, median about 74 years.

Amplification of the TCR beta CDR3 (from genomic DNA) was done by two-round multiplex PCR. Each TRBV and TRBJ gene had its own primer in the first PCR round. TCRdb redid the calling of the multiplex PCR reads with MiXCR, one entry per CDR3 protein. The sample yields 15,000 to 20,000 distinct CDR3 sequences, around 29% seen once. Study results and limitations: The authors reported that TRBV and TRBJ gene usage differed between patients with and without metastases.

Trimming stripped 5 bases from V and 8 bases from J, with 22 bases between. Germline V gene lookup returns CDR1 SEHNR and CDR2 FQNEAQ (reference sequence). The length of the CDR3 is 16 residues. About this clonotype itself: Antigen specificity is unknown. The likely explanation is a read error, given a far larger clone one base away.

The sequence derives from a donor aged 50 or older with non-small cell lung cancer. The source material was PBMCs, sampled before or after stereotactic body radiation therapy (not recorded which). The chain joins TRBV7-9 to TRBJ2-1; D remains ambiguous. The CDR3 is CASSRTPRTSLDEQFF. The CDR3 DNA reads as TGTGCCAGCAGCCGCACTCCAAGGACCAGTTTGGATGAGCAGTTCTTC.